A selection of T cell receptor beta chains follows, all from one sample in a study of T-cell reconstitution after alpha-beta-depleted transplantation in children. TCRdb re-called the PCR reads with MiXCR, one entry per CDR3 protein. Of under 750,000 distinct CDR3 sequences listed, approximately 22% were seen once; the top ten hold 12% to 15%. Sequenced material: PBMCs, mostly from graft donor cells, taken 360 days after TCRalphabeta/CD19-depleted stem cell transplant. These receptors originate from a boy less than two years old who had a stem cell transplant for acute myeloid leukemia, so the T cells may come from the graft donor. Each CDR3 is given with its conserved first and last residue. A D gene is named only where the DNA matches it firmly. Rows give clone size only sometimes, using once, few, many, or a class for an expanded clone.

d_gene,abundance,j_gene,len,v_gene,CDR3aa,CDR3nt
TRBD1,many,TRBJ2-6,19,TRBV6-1,CASSDQKTGPSSGANVLTF,TGTGCCAGTTCCGATCAAAAGACAGGGCCTAGCTCTGGGGCCAACGTCCTGACTTTC
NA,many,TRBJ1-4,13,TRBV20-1,CSARDVKGEKLFF,TGCAGTGCTAGAGACGTAAAGGGCGAAAAACTGTTTTTT
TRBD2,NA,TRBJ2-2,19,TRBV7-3,CASSSTTGTSGGNTGELFF,TGTGCCAGCAGCTCAACGACCGGGACTAGCGGGGGGAACACCGGGGAGCTGTTTTTT
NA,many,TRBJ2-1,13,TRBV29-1,CSVEGKGKNEQFF,TGCAGCGTTGAAGGGAAAGGGAAGAATGAGCAGTTCTTC
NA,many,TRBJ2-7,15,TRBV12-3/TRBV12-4,CASSPRLDSSYEQYF,TGTGCCAGCAGCCCTAGACTGGATAGCTCCTACGAGCAGTACTTC
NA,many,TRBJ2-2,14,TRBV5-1,CASSLAGLPGELFF,TGCGCCAGCAGCTTAGCAGGCTTACCGGGCGAGCTGTTTTTT
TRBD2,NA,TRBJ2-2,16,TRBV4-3,CASSQIAGTNTGELFF,TGCGCCAGCAGCCAAATAGCGGGGACGAACACCGGGGAGCTGTTTTTT
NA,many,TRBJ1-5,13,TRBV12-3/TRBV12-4,CASQRRGGQPQHF,TGTGCCAGCCAAAGACGGGGGGGCCAGCCCCAGCATTTT
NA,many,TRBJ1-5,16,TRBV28,CASSWGGGGGNQPQHF,TGTGCCAGCAGTTGGGGCGGGGGCGGAGGCAATCAGCCCCAGCATTTT
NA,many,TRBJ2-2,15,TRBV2,CASSLGGSDTGELFF,TGTGCCAGCTCCCTCGGGGGCTCGGACACCGGGGAGCTGTTTTTT
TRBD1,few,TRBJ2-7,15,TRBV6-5,CASSYDRVSSYEQYF,TGTGCCAGCAGTTATGACAGGGTAAGCTCCTACGAGCAGTACTTC
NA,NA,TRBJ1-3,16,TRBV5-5,CASSSNTGYSGNTIYF,TGTGCCAGCAGCTCCAATACCGGGTACTCTGGAAACACCATATATTTT
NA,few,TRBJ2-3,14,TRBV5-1,CASSWGDNTDTQYF,TGCGCCAGCAGCTGGGGGGACAACACAGATACGCAGTATTTT
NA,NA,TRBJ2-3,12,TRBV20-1,CSGRGATDTQYF,TGCAGTGGGCGGGGTGCGACAGATACGCAGTATTTT
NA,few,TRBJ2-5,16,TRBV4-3,CASSQDAARAQETQYF,TGCGCCAGCAGCCAAGATGCCGCAAGGGCGCAAGAGACCCAGTACTTC
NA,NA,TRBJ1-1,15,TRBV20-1,CSATLLKSWNTEAFF,TGCAGTGCAACCCTCCTTAAGTCATGGAACACTGAAGCTTTCTTT
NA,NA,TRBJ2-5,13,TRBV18,CASSPGLKETQYF,TGTGCCAGCTCGCCGGGACTCAAAGAGACCCAGTACTTC
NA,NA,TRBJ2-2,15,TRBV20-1,CSASPGASNTGELFF,TGCAGTGCTAGCCCGGGGGCGTCGAACACCGGGGAGCTGTTTTTT
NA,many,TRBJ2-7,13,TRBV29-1,CSAWEGDRYEQYF,TGCAGCGCCTGGGAGGGGGACCGCTACGAGCAGTACTTC
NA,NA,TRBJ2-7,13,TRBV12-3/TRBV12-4,CASSFGVGYEQYF,TGTGCCAGCAGTTTCGGGGTAGGCTACGAGCAGTACTTC
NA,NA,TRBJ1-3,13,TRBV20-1,CSASGVPGNTIYF,TGCAGTGCTAGTGGTGTGCCTGGAAACACCATATATTTT
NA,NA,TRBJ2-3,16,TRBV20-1,CSARVDSVLGTDTQYF,TGCAGTGCTAGAGTAGACAGTGTCTTGGGCACAGATACGCAGTATTTT
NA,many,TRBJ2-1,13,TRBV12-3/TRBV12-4,CASSFAILLPQFF,TGTGCCAGCAGTTTCGCAATACTCCTCCCTCAGTTCTTC
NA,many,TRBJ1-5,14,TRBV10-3,CAISAGASNQPQHF,TGTGCCATCAGTGCAGGGGCTAGCAATCAGCCCCAGCATTTT
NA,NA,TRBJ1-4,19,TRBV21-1,CASSNPGPPTQKEREKLFF,TGTGCCAGCAGCAACCCGGGTCCCCCCACCCAGAAGGAACGAGAAAAACTGTTTTTT
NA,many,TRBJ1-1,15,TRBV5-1,CASSPLPAKNTEAFF,TGCGCCAGCAGCCCTCTCCCGGCGAAGAACACTGAAGCTTTCTTT
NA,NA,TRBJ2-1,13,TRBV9,CASSVGGRNEQFF,TGTGCCAGCAGCGTAGGAGGGAGAAATGAGCAGTTCTTC
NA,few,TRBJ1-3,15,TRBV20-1,CSAWGGTLSGNTIYF,TGCAGCGCCTGGGGGGGGACACTCTCTGGAAACACCATATATTTT
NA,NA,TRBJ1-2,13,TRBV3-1,CASSHFPGYGYTF,TGTGCCAGCAGCCATTTCCCGGGCTATGGCTACACCTTC
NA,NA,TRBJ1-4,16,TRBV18,CASSPTRTAHNEKLFF,TGTGCCAGCTCACCAACTAGGACAGCCCATAATGAAAAACTGTTTTTT
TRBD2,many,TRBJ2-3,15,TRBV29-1,CSVEPRGGLTDTQYF,TGCAGCGTTGAACCCCGGGGGGGCCTAACAGATACGCAGTATTTT
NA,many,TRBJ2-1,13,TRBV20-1,CSARETGRYEQFF,TGCAGTGCTAGAGAGACAGGGAGGTATGAGCAGTTCTTC
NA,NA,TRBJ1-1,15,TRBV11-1,CASSRAQGRNTEAFF,TGTGCCAGCAGCCGCGCACAGGGTAGGAACACTGAAGCTTTCTTT
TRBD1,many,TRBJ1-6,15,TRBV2,CASSEGGQGFSPLHF,TGTGCCAGCAGTGAGGGAGGACAGGGTTTTTCACCCCTCCACTTT
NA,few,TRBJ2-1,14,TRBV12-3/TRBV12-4,CASSLTVFYNEQFF,TGTGCCAGCAGTCTGACAGTGTTTTACAATGAGCAGTTCTTC
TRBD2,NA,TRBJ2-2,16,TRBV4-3,CASSQEGLAMAGELFF,TGCGCCAGCAGCCAAGAAGGACTAGCGATGGCCGGGGAGCTGTTTTTT
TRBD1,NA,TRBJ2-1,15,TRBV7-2,CASSSTGTDYNEQFF,TGTGCCAGCAGCTCAACCGGGACAGATTACAATGAGCAGTTCTTC
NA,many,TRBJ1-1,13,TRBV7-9,CASSSQANTEAFF,TGTGCCAGCAGCTCACAGGCGAACACTGAAGCTTTCTTT
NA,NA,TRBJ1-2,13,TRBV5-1,CASSFGTEYGYTF,TGCGCCAGCAGCTTTGGGACGGAATATGGCTACACCTTC
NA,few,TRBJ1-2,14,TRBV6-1,CASRPWRDGDGYTF,TGTGCCAGCAGGCCGTGGCGGGACGGCGATGGCTACACCTTC
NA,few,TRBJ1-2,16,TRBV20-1,CSARDPRRTVNYGYTF,TGCAGTGCTAGAGATCCTCGGAGGACAGTTAACTATGGCTACACCTTC